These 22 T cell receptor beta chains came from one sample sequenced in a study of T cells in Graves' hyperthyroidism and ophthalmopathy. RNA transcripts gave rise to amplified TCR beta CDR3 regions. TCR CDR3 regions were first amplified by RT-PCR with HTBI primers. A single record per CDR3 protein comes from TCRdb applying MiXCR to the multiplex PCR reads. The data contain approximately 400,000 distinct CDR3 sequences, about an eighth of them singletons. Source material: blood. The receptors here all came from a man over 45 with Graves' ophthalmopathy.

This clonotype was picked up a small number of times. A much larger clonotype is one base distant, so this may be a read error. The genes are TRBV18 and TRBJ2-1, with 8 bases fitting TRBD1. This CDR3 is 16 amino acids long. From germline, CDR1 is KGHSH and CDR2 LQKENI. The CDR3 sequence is CVSSPDRGGAYNEQFF. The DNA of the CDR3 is TGTGTCAGCTCACCCGACAGGGGAGGCGCCTACAATGAGCAGTTCTTC.

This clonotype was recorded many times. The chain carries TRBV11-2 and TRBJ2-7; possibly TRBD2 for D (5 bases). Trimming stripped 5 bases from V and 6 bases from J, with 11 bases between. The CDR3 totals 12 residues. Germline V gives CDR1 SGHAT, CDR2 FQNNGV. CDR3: CASSRVGGEQYF. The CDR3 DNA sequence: TGTGCCAGCAGCCGGGTAGGAGGCGAGCAGTACTTC.

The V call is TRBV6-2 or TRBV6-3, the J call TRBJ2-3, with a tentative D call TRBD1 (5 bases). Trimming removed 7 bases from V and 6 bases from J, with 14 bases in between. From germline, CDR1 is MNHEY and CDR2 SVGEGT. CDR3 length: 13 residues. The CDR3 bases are TGTGCCAGCATAGCAATACCAGGGGATACGCAGTATTTT. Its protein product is CASIAIPGDTQYF.

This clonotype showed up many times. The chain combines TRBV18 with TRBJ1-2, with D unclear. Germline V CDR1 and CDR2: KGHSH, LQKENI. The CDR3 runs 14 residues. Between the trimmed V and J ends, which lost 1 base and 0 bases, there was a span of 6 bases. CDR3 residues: CASSPQPANYGYTF. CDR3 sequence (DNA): TGTGCCAGCTCACCACAACCTGCTAACTATGGCTACACCTTC.

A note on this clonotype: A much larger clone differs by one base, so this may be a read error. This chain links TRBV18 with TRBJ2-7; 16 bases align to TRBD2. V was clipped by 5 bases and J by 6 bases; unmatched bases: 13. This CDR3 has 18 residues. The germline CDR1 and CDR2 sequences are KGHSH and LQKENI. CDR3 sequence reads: CASSFHSGTSGRGLEQYF. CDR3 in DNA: TGTGCCAGCTCATTCCACTCCGGGACTAGCGGGAGGGGCCTCGAGCAGTACTTC.

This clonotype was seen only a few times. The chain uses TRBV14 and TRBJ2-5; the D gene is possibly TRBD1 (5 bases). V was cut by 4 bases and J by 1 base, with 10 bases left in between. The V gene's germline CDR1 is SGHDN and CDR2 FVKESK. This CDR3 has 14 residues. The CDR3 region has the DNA TGTGCCAGCAGCCTCCGACAGTCCCAAGAGACCCAGTACTTC. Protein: CASSLRQSQETQYF.

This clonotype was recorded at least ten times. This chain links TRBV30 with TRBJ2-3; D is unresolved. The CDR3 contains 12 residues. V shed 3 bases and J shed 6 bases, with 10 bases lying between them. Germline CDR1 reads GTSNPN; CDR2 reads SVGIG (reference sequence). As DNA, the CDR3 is TGTGCCTGGAGCTCGGAACTCGATACGCAGTATTTT. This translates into CAWSSELDTQYF.

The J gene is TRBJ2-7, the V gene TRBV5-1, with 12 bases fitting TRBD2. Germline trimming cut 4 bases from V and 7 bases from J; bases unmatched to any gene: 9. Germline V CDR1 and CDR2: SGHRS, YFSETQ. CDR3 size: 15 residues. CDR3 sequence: CASSPLAGGIREQYF. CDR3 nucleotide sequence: TGCGCCAGCAGCCCACTAGCGGGAGGAATCAGGGAGCAGTACTTC.

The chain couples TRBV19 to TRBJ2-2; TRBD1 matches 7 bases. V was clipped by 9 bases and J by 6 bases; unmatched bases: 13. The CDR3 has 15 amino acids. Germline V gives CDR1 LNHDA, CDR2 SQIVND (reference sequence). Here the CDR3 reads CASQSRDRWAGELFF. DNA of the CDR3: TGTGCCAGCCAAAGTCGGGACAGATGGGCCGGGGAGCTGTTTTTT. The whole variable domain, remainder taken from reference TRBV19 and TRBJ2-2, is DGGITQSPKYLFRKEGQNVTLSCEQNLNHDAMYWYRQDPGQGLRLIYYSQIVNDFQKGDIAEGYSVSREKKESFPLTVTSAQKNPTAFYLCASQSRDRWAGELFFGEGSRLTVL.

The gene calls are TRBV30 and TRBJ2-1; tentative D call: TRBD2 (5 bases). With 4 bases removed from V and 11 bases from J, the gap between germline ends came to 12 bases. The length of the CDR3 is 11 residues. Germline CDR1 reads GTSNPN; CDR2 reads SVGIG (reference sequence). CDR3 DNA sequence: TGTGCCTGGAAGGGCGGGTACAAGCAGTTCTTC. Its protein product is CAWKGGYKQFF.

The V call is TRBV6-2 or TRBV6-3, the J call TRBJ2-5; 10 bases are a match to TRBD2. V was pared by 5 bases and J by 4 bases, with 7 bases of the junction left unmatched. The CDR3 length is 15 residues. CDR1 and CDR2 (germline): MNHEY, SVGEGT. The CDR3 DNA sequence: TGTGCCAGCAGTGCCCTAGCGGGAGCAGTAGAGACCCAGTACTTC. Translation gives CASSALAGAVETQYF.

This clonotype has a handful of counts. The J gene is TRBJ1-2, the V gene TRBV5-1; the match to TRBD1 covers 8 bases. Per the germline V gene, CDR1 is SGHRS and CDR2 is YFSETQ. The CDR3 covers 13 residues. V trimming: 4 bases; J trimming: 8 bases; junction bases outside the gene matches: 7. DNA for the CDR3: TGCGCCAGCAGCACCGGGACAGGTTACGGCTACACCTTC. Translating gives CASSTGTGYGYTF. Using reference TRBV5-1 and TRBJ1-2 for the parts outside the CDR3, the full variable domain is KAGVTQTPRYLIKTRGQQVTLSCSPISGHRSVSWYQQTPGQGLQFLFEYFSETQRNKGNFPGRFSGRQFSNSRSEMNVSTLELGDSALYLCASSTGTGYGYTFGSGTRLTVV.

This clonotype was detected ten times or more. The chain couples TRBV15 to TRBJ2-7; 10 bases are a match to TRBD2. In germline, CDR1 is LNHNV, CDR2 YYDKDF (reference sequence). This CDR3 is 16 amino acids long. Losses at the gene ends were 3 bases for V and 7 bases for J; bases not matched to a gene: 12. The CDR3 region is CATSRSSSGRAGEQYF. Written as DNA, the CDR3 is TGTGCCACCAGCAGGTCCTCGAGCGGGAGGGCCGGGGAGCAGTACTTC.

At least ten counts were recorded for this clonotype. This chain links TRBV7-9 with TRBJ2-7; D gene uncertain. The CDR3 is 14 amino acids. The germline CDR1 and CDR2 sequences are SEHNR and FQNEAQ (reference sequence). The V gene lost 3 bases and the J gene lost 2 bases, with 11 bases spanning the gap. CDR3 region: CASSLISVPYEQYF. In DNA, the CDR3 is TGTGCCAGCAGCTTGATATCCGTGCCCTACGAGCAGTACTTC. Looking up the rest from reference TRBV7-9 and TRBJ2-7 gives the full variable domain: DTGVSQNPRHKITKRGQNVTFRCDPISEHNRLYWYRQTLGQGPEFLTYFQNEAQLEKSRLLSDRFSAERPKGSFSTLEIQRTEQGDSAMYLCASSLISVPYEQYFGPGTRLTVT.

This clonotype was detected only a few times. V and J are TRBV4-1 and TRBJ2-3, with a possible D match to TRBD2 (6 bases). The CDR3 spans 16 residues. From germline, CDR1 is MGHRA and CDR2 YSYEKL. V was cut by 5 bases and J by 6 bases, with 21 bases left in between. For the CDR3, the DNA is TGCGCCAGCAGCGGTCCGCCGGGACTCTGGGGCGATACGCAGTATTTT. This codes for CASSGPPGLWGDTQYF.

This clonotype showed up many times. CDR3: CASSQYADGFYEQYF. CDR3 DNA sequence: TGCGCCAGCAGCCAATACGCCGACGGTTTCTACGAGCAGTACTTC. The chain couples TRBV4-1 to TRBJ2-7, with D unclear. V was shortened by 2 bases and J by 3 bases, with 14 bases between the two germline ends. The V gene's germline CDR1 is MGHRA and CDR2 YSYEKL. The CDR3 is 15 residues long.

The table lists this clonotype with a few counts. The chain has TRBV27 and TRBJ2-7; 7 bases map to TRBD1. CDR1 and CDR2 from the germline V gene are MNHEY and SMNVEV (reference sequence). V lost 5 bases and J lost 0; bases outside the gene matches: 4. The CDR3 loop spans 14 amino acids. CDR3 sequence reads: CASSPGQNSYEQYF. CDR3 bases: TGTGCCAGCAGTCCGGGACAGAACTCCTACGAGCAGTACTTC.

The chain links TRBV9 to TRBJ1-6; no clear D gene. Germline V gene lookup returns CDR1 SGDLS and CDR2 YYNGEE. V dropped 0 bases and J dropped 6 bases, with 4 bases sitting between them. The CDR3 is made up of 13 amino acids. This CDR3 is CASSVGVNSPLHF. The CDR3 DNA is TGTGCCAGCAGCGTAGGAGTTAATTCACCCCTCCACTTT.

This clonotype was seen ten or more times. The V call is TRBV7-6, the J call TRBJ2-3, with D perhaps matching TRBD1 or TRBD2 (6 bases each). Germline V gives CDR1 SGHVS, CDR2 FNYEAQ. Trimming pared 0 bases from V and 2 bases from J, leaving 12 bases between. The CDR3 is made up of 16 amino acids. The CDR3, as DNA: TGTGCCAGCAGCTTAGCGAACAGGGACTTCACAGATACGCAGTATTTT. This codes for CASSLANRDFTDTQYF.

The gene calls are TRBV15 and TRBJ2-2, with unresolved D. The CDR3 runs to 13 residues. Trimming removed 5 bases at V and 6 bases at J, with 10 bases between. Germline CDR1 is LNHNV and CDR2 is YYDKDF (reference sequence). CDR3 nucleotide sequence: TGTGCCACCAGCCGCGCAACTTCCGGGGAGCTGTTTTTT. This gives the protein CATSRATSGELFF.

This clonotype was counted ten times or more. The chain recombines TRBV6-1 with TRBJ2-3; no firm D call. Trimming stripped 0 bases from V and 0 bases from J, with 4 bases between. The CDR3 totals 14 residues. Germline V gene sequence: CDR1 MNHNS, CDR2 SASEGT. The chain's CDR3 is CASSEASSTDTQYF. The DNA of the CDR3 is TGTGCCAGCAGTGAAGCTAGCAGCACAGATACGCAGTATTTT.

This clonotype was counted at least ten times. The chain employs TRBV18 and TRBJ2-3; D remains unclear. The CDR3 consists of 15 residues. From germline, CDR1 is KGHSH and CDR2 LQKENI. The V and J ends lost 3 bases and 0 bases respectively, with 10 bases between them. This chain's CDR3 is CASSPVRASTDTQYF. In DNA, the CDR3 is TGTGCCAGCTCACCCGTCCGGGCTAGCACAGATACGCAGTATTTT.